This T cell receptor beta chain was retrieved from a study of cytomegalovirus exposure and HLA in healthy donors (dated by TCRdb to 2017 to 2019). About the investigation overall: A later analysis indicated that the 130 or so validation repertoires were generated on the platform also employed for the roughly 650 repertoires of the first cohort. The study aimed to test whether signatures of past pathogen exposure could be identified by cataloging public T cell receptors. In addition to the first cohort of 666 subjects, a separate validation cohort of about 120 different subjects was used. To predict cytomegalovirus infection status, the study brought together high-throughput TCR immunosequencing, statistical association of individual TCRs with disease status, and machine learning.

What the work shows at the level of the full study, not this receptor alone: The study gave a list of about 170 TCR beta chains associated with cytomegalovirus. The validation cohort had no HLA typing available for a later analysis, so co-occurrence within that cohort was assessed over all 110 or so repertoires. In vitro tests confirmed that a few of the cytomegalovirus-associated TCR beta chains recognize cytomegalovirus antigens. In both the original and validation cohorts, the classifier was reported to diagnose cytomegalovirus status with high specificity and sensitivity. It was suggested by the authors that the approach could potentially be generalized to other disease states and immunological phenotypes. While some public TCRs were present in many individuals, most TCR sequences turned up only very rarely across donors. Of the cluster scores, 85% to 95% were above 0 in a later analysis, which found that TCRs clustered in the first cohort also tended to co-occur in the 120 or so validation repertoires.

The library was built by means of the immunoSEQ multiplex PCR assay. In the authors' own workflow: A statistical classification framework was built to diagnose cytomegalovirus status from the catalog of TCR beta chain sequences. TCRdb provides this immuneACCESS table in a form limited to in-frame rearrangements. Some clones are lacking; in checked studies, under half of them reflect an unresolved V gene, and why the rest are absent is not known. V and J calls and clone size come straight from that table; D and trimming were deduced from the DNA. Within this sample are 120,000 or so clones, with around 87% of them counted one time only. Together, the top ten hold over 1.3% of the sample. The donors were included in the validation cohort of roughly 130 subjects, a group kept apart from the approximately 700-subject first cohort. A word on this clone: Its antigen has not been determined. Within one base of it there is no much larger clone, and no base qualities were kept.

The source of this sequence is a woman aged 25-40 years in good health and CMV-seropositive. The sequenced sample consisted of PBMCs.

The encoded CDR3 is CASSLLHRAGNTIYF. The DNA sequence follows: TGTGCCAGCAGCTTACTTCACAGGGCCGGAAACACCATATATTTT. The rearranged segments are TRBV7-2 and TRBJ1-3; the best D guess is TRBD1, with 6 bases matching. Based on the germline V gene, the CDR1 and CDR2 sequences are SGHTA and FQGNSA. The cysteine opens and the phenylalanine closes a CDR3 of 15 amino acids. This entry keeps only the CDR3 DNA: 45 bases, framed from base 1. Trimming at the junction amounts to 2 bases on V and 4 bases on J, and the germline ends lie 12 bases apart.